This note documents a single TCR beta chain sequence. What it binds is not known. This sample was included in a study of shared clonotypes between healthy human individuals. Regarding the study as a whole: Naive subsets usually exceeded memory subsets in estimated richness. Sequencing depth was predicted to influence how clonotypes are shared among donors. Some clonotypes were shared by all four sorted-subset donors, while others were not shared. The non-shared ones had lower generation probabilities than the shared ones.

Losses at the gene ends were 4 bases for V and 5 bases for J; bases not matched to a gene: 11. Germline assignment: CDR1 SGDLS and CDR2 YYNGEE. This CDR3 is 15 amino acids long. Only in-frame clones appear in the TCRdb table, and some are missing; sequencing was by immunoSEQ multiplex PCR. Found here are roughly 2.2 million clones, just over 90% of them singletons; the top ten hold roughly 0.36%. The sequencing sample was made of naive CD4+ T cells from PBMCs. The subset denotes: CD45RA+ positively selected. The clonotype comes from a man aged 18 to 29 in good health. Some clones in this sample may be carry-over from other donors' samples. V gene TRBV9 combines with J gene TRBJ2-5; 7 bases are shared with TRBD2. The CDR3 loop is CASSPTDGRHETQYF. The DNA of the CDR3 is TGTGCCAGCAGCCCCACGGACGGGAGGCACGAGACCCAGTACTTC. Full variable domain (missing parts from reference TRBV9 and TRBJ2-5): DSGVTQTPKHLITATGQRVTLRCSPRSGDLSVYWYQQSLDQGLQFLIQYYNGEERAKGNILERFSAQQFPDLHSELNLSSLELGDSALYFCASSPTDGRHETQYFGPGTRLLVL.